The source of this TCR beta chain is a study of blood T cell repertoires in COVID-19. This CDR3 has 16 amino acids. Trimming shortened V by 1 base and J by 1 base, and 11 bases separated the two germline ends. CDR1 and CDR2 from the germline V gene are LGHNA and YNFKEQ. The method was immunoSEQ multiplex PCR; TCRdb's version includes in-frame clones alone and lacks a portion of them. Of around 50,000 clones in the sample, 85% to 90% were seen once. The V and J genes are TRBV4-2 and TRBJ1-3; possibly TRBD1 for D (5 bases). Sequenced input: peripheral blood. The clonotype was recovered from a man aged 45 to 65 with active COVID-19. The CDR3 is CASSQGWKGSGNTIYF. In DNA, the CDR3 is TGTGCCAGCAGCCAAGGGTGGAAGGGGTCTGGAAACACCATATATTTT.